This is a list of T cell receptor beta chains from one sample in a study of tumor-infiltrating lymphocytes in primary liver carcinoma. TCRdb analysed the multiplex PCR reads with MiXCR anew, one entry per CDR3 protein. The sample shows over 45,000 distinct CDR3 sequences, about two thirds of them seen only once. Sequencing was performed on liver tumor tissue from sampling region 5. The receptors derive from a man between 35 and 55 years old with primary liver carcinoma and hepatitis B virus infection. The CDR3 runs from the conserved cysteine through the conserved F or W. Each record gives: CDR3 DNA, CDR3 protein, D gene, J gene, V gene, clone size. D genes are given only for firm matches. Not all rows give a size; the values are once, few, many and, for expanded clones, a class.

TGTGCCAGTTTCTTCAGGGCTTGGGCCTACATTGAGCAGTTCTTC | CASFFRAWAYIEQFF | . | TRBJ2-1 | TRBV6-1 | .
TGTACCAGCAGTCTTCCCGGGACAGGGTCCTACGAGCAATACTTC | CTSSLPGTGSYEQYF | TRBD1 | TRBJ2-7 | TRBV28 | .
TGTGCCAGCAGCCTGGGACTAGCGGGAGAAGTTGACAGTGAGCGGTACTTC | CASSLGLAGEVDSERYF | TRBD2 | TRBJ2-1 | TRBV11-1 | .
TGCGTCAGGAGCAAGGGACTAGCGGTTAGCACAGATACGCAGTATTTT | CVRSKGLAVSTDTQYF | TRBD2 | TRBJ2-3 | TRBV11-1 | .
TGTGCCAGCAGTTACATGAGAGGTGGGACTAGCGAAGCGAACACCGGGGAACTGTTTTTT | CASSYMRGGTSEANTGELFF | TRBD2 | TRBJ2-2 | TRBV6-5 | .
TGCAGCGGGGAGGACAGTGAAGCTTTCTTT | CSGEDSEAFF | . | TRBJ1-1 | TRBV29-1 | many
TGTGCCAGCAGCCCTCCTTGGGCAGCGGGGGTTAATGAAGCTTTCTTT | CASSPPWAAGVNEAFF | . | TRBJ1-1 | TRBV11-2 | medium-sized
TGTGCCAGCAGTGAGGCAACAGGGCCTGCGGGCAATCAGTCCCAGCATTTT | CASSEATGPAGNQSQHF | . | TRBJ1-5 | TRBV12-3/TRBV12-4 | .
TGTGCCAGCAGTTACTCGCAGGGGCGGGGGACTAGCGGCTACAATGAGCAGTTCTTC | CASSYSQGRGTSGYNEQFF | TRBD2 | TRBJ2-1 | TRBV6-6 | many
TGCGCCAACAGCTTAGGGGTACGTGAGCAGTTCTTC | CANSLGVREQFF | . | TRBJ2-1 | TRBV11-2 | .
TGTGTCATCGGTGCCCTTCCCCCAGGACAGGGGTTCGGCGAGCAGTACTTC | CVIGALPPGQGFGEQYF | TRBD1 | TRBJ2-7 | TRBV10-3 | .
TGTGTCATCATGGGGACAGAATCTTACGAGCAGTACTTC | CVIMGTESYEQYF | TRBD1 | TRBJ2-7 | TRBV10-3 | once
TGTGCCAGCAGCACAGGGGCCAGGGAGCTGTTGTTT | CASSTGARELLF | TRBD1 | TRBJ2-2 | TRBV12-3/TRBV12-4 | .
TGTGCCAGCACCCTTGCCTTTCTGGGAGCAGGGACTGAAGCTTTCTTT | CASTLAFLGAGTEAFF | . | TRBJ1-1 | TRBV28 | .
TGTGCCAGCAGCCAAGAGGACGGGAGCGTGGTGCAGTACTTC | CASSQEDGSVVQYF | . | TRBJ2-7 | TRBV14 | many
TGTGCCAGCAGCTTAGATGCTGGAAACACCATATATTTT | CASSLDAGNTIYF | . | TRBJ1-3 | TRBV11-2 | medium-sized
TGCGCCAGCAGCTTGGATTCACAGGGAGATACGCAGTATTTT | CASSLDSQGDTQYF | . | TRBJ2-3 | TRBV5-1 | .
TGTGCCAGCAGTCCGCAAGCTGGAAGCTACAATGAGCAGTTCTTC | CASSPQAGSYNEQFF | . | TRBJ2-1 | TRBV28 | .
TGTGCCAGCAGTCACGGGAGCGGGAGCTATGATGAGCAGTTCTTC | CASSHGSGSYDEQFF | TRBD2 | TRBJ2-1 | TRBV6-5 | .
TGTGCCAGCAGCCGGGACACCCAAGAGACCCAGTACTTC | CASSRDTQETQYF | . | TRBJ2-5 | TRBV12-3/TRBV12-4 | many
TGTGCCAGCAGCTTTTGGGACACCGGGGAGCTGTTTTTT | CASSFWDTGELFF | . | TRBJ2-2 | TRBV11-1 | many
TGTGACAGCACCCAGAGGTTGTCTGGGACCAACGTCCTGACTTTC | CDSTQRLSGTNVLTF | . | TRBJ2-6 | TRBV11-2 | .
TGTGCCAGCAGCTTCGGGCAGGGGGGGTATTTT | CASSFGQGGYF | . | TRBJ2-3 | TRBV11-2 | .
TGTGCCAGGAGTTACGCGGAGGGCCTTGGCGAGCAGTACTTC | CARSYAEGLGEQYF | . | TRBJ2-7 | TRBV6-5 | .
TGTGCCAACAGTGGAAGAGGACAGGATCAGCCTCAGCATTTT | CANSGRGQDQPQHF | TRBD1 | TRBJ1-5 | TRBV6-1 | few
TGTGCCAGCAGCTTAACAGACACTGCCGACGAGCAGTATTTC | CASSLTDTADEQYF | . | TRBJ2-7 | TRBV11-2 | .
TGTGCCAGCAGTTTATCGGTGAACTATAGCTACACCTTC | CASSLSVNYSYTF | . | TRBJ1-2 | TRBV28 | .
TGCGCCAGCAGCCTGGGACTAGCGGGTGAAGTTGACAATAAGCAGTTTTTC | CASSLGLAGEVDNKQFF | TRBD2 | TRBJ2-1 | TRBV11-1 | .
TGTACCAGCAGTCCCCCCCACGGACAGGGTTACTATGGCTACACCTTC | CTSSPPHGQGYYGYTF | TRBD1 | TRBJ1-2 | TRBV12-3/TRBV12-4 | once
TGTGCCAACAGTGATAACCGGGACAACTACGAGCAATACTTC | CANSDNRDNYEQYF | . | TRBJ2-7 | TRBV12-3/TRBV12-4 | .
TGTGCCAGCAGCCAAGAGTACGGACAGGGTTTTTGGACTGAAGCTTTCTTT | CASSQEYGQGFWTEAFF | TRBD1 | TRBJ1-1 | TRBV4-2 | .
TGTGCCAGCAGTTTATCGGGGGGACTAAACTACGAGCAGTACTTC | CASSLSGGLNYEQYF | TRBD2 | TRBJ2-7 | TRBV7-8 | .
TGCAGCTTTGCAGGCAGGGGGGAGACCCAGTACTTC | CSFAGRGETQYF | TRBD1 | TRBJ2-5 | TRBV29-1 | .
TGTGCCAGCAGCCCTGGTATGGCCGGGTGGATGAACGCTGAAGCTTTCTTT | CASSPGMAGWMNAEAFF | . | TRBJ1-1 | TRBV6-5 | .
TGTGCCGGCAGGCCAACCGTGACTAGCGTCAATGAACAGTTCTTC | CAGRPTVTSVNEQFF | TRBD2 | TRBJ2-1 | TRBV4-2 | .
TGTGCCAGCAGTTCGGTGACAGGGGGGGTCGGGGAGCTGTTTTTT | CASSSVTGGVGELFF | TRBD1 | TRBJ2-2 | TRBV12-3/TRBV12-4 | .
TGTGCCAGCAGCTTGGAGCGAGGGCGGACCGGGGAGCTGTTTTTT | CASSLERGRTGELFF | . | TRBJ2-2 | TRBV5-4 | many
TGTGCCGGCAGTTCGGGACAGAGTTCCTACGAGCAGTACTTC | CAGSSGQSSYEQYF | TRBD1 | TRBJ2-7 | TRBV6-2/TRBV6-3 | .
TGTAGCGGATTGCCGGGACAGGGGGTGGATAAGCACTTCTTC | CSGLPGQGVDKHFF | TRBD1 | TRBJ2-1 | TRBV29-1 | once
TGTGCCGGCAGCTCAGACGGACCGGGGGCAGGAACGCAGTATTTT | CAGSSDGPGAGTQYF | . | TRBJ2-3 | TRBV7-8 | .
TGTGCCAGCAGCTTTAGCGTCGGAGAGACCCAGTACTTC | CASSFSVGETQYF | . | TRBJ2-5 | TRBV11-2 | medium-sized
TGTGCCGGCAGTTTAACCGGCGGTAGCACAGATACGCAGTATTTT | CAGSLTGGSTDTQYF | . | TRBJ2-3 | TRBV7-9 | .
TGTGCCAGTAGTCTGACCCTTGAAAAACTGATTTTT | CASSLTLEKLIF | . | TRBJ1-4 | TRBV19 | .
TGTGTCACCATGGAGGACAGGGACTCCTACGAGCAGTATTTC | CVTMEDRDSYEQYF | TRBD1 | TRBJ2-7 | TRBV6-2/TRBV6-3 | .
TGCGCCAGCAACCAAGATTTCCCTCCCAGCGGAGAGCAGTACTTC | CASNQDFPPSGEQYF | . | TRBJ2-7 | TRBV4-1 | .
TGTTCCTGCAGATCCCGGGACTCGGCCCACCAGGAGACCCTGTACTTC | CSCRSRDSAHQETLYF | . | TRBJ2-5 | TRBV11-2 | .
TGTGCCAGCAATCCTCACGGGGGGGATAACGAGCAGTACTTC | CASNPHGGDNEQYF | TRBD2 | TRBJ2-7 | TRBV6-5 | once
TGTACCAGCAGCTCCGAGGGGGGAGTCGACACCGGGGTGCTGTTTTTT | CTSSSEGGVDTGVLFF | . | TRBJ2-2 | TRBV5-6 | .
TGTGCCAGCAGCCTAGTAGGGGATGAGAAGTTCTTC | CASSLVGDEKFF | . | TRBJ2-1 | TRBV11-2 | .
TGTGCCAGCAGCCTATCCGTGGGAATACCCTACGAGCAATACTTC | CASSLSVGIPYEQYF | . | TRBJ2-7 | TRBV11-2 | .
TGTGCCAGCAGTTCGCCCCGACATGGAGCAGGAAACATTCAGTACTTC | CASSSPRHGAGNIQYF | . | TRBJ2-4 | TRBV6-5 | .
TGTGTCAGCAGCTTTGGCTCAACCATTGGCTACACCTTC | CVSSFGSTIGYTF | . | TRBJ1-2 | TRBV7-3 | .
TGTGCCATCAGAGATGGGACCCCCTCTGGAGCCAACGTCCTGACTTTC | CAIRDGTPSGANVLTF | . | TRBJ2-6 | TRBV10-3 | .
TGCAGCGTTGACCACCCTTTGGTACGACAGGGGAGAGCTTTCTTT | CSVDHPLVRQGRAFF | TRBD1 | TRBJ1-1 | TRBV29-1 | many